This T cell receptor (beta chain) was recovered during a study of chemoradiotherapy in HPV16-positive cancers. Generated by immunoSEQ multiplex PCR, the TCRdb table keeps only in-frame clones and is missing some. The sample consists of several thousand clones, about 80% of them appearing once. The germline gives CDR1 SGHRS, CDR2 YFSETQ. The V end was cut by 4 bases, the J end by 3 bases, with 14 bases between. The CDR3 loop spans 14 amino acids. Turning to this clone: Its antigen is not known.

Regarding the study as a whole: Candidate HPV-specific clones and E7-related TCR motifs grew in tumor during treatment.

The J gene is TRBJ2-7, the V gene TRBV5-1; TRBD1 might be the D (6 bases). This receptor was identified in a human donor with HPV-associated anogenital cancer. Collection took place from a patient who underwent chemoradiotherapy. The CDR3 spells CASSEDTGIYEQYF. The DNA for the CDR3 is TGCGCCAGCAGCGAGGACACAGGGATCTACGAGCAGTACTTC.